The text below deals with one T cell receptor beta chain. This clonotype registers as medium-sized (0.01 to 0.1%) within its sample. Its antigen has not been determined. No base quality values were provided; no much bigger clone lies one nucleotide off. Set within a cohort of healthcare workers in London, UK, this nested case-control study involved weekly PCR testing of nasopharyngeal swabs along with blood sampling. Between 23 and 31 March 2020, the week of the UK lockdown, healthcare workers were enrolled and then followed up weekly for as long as 16 weeks. The data originate from a study of early T cells in non-severe SARS-CoV-2 infection (dated by TCRdb to about 2021). In the study overall: TCR sequencing used bulk RNA from unsorted whole blood, so alpha and beta chains could not be paired.

The paper as a whole reports these results and caveats: Matching against VDJdb was skewed toward anti-spike CD8 responses, likely underestimated virus-specific expansions, and missed private and CD4 specificities.

The library came from 5' RACE. The sample was run on a NextSeq 500. The TCR library protocol attached unique molecular identifiers to individual cDNA molecules to correct for sequencing error and PCR bias. Both TCR alpha and beta chains were sequenced, and tight co-correlation was observed between alpha and beta sequence abundances in each sample. The authors' analysis ran thus. Decombinator V4 was used to annotate TCR sequences for V gene, J gene and CDR3. Expanded TCRs were defined as changing significantly between any two time points under a Poisson model with p below 0.0001. Abundances of TCRs were expressed as counts per million after normalisation to the total number of TCRs sequenced in each sample. VDJdb, accessed on 1 November 2021, was searched for TCRs annotated for CMV, EBV and SARS-CoV-2, and TCRs annotated for more than one antigen were excluded. The public reads were reanalyzed by TCRdb: fastp trimming at Q25, MiXCR alignment, in-frame beta chains only. Each CDR3 protein appears once, grouped with its most common genes and DNA. The authors' filters were not applied to this entry. The sample table records 40,000 to 45,000 distinct CDR3 sequences; about 6% of these occur just once. 20% to 25% of the sample is held by the ten biggest clonotypes.

Sequences were derived from whole blood, sampled at baseline. The clonotype originates from an adult who was a healthcare worker with PCR-confirmed SARS-CoV-2 infection or an uninfected control (not recorded which).

The CDR3 region: CASSSSGLAGPDTQYF. At the DNA level, the sequence is TGTGCCAGCAGTTCATCGGGACTAGCGGGGCCAGATACGCAGTATTTT. This sequence uses TRBV12-3 or TRBV12-4 and TRBJ2-3; 13 bases in the middle match TRBD2. Inclusive of the bounding cysteine and phenylalanine, the CDR3 is 16 residues long. Only CDR3 DNA remains: 48 bases, in frame from the first base. V is cut back by 4 bases and J by 4 bases, with 5 bases in the junction unmatched.